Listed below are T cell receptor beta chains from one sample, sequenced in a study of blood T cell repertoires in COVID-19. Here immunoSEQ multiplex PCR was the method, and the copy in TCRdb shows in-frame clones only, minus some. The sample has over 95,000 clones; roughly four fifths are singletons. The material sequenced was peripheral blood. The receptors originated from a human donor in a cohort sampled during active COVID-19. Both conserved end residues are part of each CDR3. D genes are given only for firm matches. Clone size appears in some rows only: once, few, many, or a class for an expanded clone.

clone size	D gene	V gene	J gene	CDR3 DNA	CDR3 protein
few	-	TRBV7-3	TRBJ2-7	TGTGCCAGCAGCCCGTCACAGGACTCCTACGAGCAGTACTTC	CASSPSQDSYEQYF
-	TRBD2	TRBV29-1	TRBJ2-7	TGCAGCGCCCGGCGGGAGGGCAGGTACGAGCAGTACTTC	CSARREGRYEQYF
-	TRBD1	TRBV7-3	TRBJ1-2	TGTGCCAGCAGCCCCGGGACAGACTATGGCTACACCTTC	CASSPGTDYGYTF
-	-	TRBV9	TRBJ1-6	TGTGCCAGCAGCGTAGTGCGCCGGAGCTCCTATAATTCACCCCTCCACTTT	CASSVVRRSSYNSPLHF
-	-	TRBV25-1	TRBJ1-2	TGTGCCAGCAGTGAGTACGCTAGGGGCTACACCTTC	CASSEYARGYTF
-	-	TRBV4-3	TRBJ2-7	TGCGCCAGCAGCCCTGGGCTGTTCGTTCTCTACGAGCAGTACTTC	CASSPGLFVLYEQYF
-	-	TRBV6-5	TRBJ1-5	TGTGCCAGCAGTTACTCAGGGGCCAATCAGCCCCAGCATTTT	CASSYSGANQPQHF
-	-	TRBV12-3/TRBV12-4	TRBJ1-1	TGTGCCAGCTCGGGACTGAGGAACACTGAAGCTTTCTTT	CASSGLRNTEAFF
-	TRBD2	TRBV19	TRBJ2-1	TGTGCCAGTAGTATTCCGGCTAGCGGAGCGAATGAGCAGTTCTTC	CASSIPASGANEQFF
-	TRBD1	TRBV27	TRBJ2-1	TGTGCCAGCTCCACAACCAGGGGGACCTACAATGAGCAGTTCTTC	CASSTTRGTYNEQFF
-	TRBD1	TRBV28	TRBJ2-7	TGTGCCAGCAGTTTAGGTGGGACAGGGGCTCACGAGCAGTACTTC	CASSLGGTGAHEQYF
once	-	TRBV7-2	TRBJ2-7	TGTGCCAGCAGTTGGACAGCATTCTACGAGCAGTACTTC	CASSWTAFYEQYF
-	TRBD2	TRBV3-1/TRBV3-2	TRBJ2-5	TGTGCCAGCAGCCCTCAGGGACTGCGGGGGGAGACCCAGTACTTC	CASSPQGLRGETQYF
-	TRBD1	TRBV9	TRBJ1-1	TGTGCCAGCAGCGCGGGTGGGACAGTGAACACTGAAGCTTTCTTT	CASSAGGTVNTEAFF
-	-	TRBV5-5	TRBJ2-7	TGTGCCAGCAGCGACCGACAGGTTGGGAAGTACTTC	CASSDRQVGKYF
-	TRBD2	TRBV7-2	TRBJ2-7	TGTGCCAGCAGTTTGGGCGGGAGTAGCGACGAGCAGTACTTC	CASSLGGSSDEQYF
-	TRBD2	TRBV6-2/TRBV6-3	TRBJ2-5	TGTGCCAGCAGTTACAGGACTAGCGGGCCCCAAGAGACCCAGTACTTC	CASSYRTSGPQETQYF
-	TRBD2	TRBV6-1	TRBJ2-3	TGTGCCAGCAGTGCCGTGGGACTAGCGGGAGGGCCGGGTACGCAGTATTTT	CASSAVGLAGGPGTQYF